This T cell receptor (beta chain) was recorded in a study of CD8 T cells in ankylosing spondylitis. Each CDR3 protein gets one entry after TCRdb re-called the 5' RACE reads with MiXCR. The table has roughly 700,000 distinct CDR3 sequences, around 17% seen once. As for this clonotype: No antigen is known for it.

Study findings and constraints: Seven to nine highly homologous variants made up a TCR beta motif that seemed to typify ankylosing spondylitis blood.

CDR1 and CDR2 from the germline V gene are SGHRS and YFSETQ. The CDR3 extends over 16 amino acids. V was pared by 4 bases and J by 6 bases, with 7 bases of the junction left unmatched. The chain combines TRBV5-1 with TRBJ2-1; 13 nucleotides agree with TRBD2. The sequenced sample consisted of blood, either unsorted or a sorted T cell fraction (not recorded which). This TCR came from a male donor with ankylosing spondylitis. The CDR3 sequence: CASSLQTSGGANEQFF. The DNA of the CDR3 is TGCGCCAGCAGCCTCCAAACTAGCGGGGGGGCCAATGAGCAGTTCTTC.